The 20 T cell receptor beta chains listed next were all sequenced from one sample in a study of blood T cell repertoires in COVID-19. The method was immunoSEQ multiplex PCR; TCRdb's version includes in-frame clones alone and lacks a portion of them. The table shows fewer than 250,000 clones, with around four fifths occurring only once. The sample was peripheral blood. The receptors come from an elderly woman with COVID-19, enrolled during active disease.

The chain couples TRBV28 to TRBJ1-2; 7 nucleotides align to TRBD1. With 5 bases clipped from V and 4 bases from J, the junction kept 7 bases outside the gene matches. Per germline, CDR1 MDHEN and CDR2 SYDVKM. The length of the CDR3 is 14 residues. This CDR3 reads CASSDRGGVYGYTF. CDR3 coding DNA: TGTGCCAGCAGTGATAGAGGGGGCGTCTATGGCTACACCTTC.

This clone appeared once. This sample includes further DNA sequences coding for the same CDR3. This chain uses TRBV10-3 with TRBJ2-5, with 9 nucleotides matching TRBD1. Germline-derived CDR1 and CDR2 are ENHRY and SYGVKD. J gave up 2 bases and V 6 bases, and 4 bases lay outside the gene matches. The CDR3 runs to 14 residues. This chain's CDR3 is CAIRADRGQETQYF. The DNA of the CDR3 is TGTGCCATCAGAGCTGACAGGGGGCAAGAGACCCAGTACTTC.

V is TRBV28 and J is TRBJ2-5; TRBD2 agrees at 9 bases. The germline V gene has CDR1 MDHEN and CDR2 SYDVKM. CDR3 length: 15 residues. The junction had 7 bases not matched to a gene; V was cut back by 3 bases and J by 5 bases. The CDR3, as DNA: TGTGCCAGCAGTTTGACGCGGGGGGGCACGGAGACCCAGTACTTC. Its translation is CASSLTRGGTETQYF.

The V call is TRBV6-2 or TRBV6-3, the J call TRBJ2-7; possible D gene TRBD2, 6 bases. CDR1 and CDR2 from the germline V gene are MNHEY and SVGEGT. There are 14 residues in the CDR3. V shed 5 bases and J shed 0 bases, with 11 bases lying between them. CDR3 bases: TGTGCCAGCAGTGGGACTCCGAGCTCCTACGAGCAGTACTTC. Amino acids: CASSGTPSSYEQYF.

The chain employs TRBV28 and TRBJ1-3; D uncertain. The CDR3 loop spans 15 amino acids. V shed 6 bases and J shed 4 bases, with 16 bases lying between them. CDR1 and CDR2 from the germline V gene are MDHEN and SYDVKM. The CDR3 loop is CASSPSGGTGNTIYF. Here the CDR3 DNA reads TGTGCCAGCAGCCCGAGTGGAGGCACAGGAAACACCATATATTTT.

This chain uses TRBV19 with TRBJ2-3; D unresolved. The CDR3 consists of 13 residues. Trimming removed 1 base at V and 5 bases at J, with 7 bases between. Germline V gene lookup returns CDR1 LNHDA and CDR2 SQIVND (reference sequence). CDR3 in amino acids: CASSIARGDTQYF. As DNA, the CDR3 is TGTGCCAGTAGTATAGCGAGAGGAGATACGCAGTATTTT.

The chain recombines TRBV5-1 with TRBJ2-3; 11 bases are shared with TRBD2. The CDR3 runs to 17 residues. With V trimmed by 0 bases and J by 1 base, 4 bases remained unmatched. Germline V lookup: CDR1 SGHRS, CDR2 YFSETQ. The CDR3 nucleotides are TGCGCCAGCAGCTTGGCGTTTAGCGGGGGGGGCACAGATACGCAGTATTTT. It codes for CASSLAFSGGGTDTQYF.

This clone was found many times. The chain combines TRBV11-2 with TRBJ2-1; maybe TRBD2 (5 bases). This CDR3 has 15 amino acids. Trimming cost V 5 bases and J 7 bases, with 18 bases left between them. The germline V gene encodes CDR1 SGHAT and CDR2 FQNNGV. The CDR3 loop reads CASSPGTRSGNEQFF. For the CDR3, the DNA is TGTGCCAGCAGCCCGGGAACTAGATCGGGTAATGAGCAGTTCTTC.

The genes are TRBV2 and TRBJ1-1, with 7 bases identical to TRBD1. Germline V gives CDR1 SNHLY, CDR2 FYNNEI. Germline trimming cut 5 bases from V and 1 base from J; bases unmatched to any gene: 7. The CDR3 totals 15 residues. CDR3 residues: CASSRSTGRNTEAFF. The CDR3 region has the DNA TGTGCCAGCAGTCGATCGACAGGGCGGAACACTGAAGCTTTCTTT.

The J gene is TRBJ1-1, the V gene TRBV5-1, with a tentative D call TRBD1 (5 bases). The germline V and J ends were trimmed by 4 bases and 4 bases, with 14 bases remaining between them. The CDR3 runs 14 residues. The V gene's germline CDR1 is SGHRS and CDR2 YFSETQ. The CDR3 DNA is TGCGCCAGCAGCCCCATTCCCGGGGGCACTGAAGCTTTCTTT. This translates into CASSPIPGGTEAFF.

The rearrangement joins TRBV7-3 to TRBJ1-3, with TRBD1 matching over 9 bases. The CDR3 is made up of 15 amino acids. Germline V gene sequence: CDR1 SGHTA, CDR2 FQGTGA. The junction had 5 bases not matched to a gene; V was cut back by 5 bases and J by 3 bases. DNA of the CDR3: TGTGCCAGCAGCCCACGGACAGGGGTTGGAAACACCATATATTTT. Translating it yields CASSPRTGVGNTIYF.

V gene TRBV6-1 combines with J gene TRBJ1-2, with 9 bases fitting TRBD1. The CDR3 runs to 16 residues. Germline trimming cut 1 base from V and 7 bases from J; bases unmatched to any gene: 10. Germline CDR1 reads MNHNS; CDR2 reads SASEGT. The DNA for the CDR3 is TGTGCCAGCAGTGAAGGGGGACAGGGTGATATCTCTGGCTACACCTTC. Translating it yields CASSEGGQGDISGYTF.

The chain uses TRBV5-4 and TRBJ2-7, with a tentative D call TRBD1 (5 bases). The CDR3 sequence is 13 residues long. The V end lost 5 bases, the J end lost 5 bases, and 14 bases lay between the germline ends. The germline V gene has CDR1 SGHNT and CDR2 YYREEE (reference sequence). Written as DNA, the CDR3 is TGTGCCAGCAGAGACAGTTTGAGGAACGAGCAGTACTTC. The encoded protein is CASRDSLRNEQYF.

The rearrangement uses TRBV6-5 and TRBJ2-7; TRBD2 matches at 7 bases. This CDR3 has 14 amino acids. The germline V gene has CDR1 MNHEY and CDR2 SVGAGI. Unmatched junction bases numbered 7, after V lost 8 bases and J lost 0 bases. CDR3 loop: CASHPPGGSYEQYF. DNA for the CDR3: TGTGCCAGCCATCCACCGGGGGGCTCCTACGAGCAGTACTTC.

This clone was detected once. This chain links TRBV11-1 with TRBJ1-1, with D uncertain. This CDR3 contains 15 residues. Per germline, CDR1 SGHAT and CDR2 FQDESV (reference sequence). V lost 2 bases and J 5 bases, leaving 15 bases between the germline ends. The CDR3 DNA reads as TGTGCCAGCAGCTTAACACGCCTAGGATATACTGAAGCTTTCTTT. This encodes CASSLTRLGYTEAFF.

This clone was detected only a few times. The DNA of the CDR3 is TGTGCCAGCAGTTCCCGGACTGAAGCTTTCTTT. Translated: CASSSRTEAFF. This chain connects TRBV12-3 or TRBV12-4 to TRBJ1-1; D is uncertain. V lost 4 bases to trimming and J lost 5 bases, with 5 bases between them. The length of the CDR3 is 11 residues.

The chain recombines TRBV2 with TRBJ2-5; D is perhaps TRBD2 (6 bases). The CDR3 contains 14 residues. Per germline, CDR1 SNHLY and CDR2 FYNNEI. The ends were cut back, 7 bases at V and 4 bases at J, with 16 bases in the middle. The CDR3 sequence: CASNRGAPGETQYF. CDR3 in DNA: TGTGCCAGCAATCGCGGGGCCCCAGGAGAGACCCAGTACTTC.

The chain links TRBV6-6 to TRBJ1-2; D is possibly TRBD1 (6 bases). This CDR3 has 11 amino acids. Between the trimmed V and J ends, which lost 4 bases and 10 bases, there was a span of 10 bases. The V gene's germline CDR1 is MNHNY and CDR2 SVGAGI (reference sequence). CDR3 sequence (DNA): TGTGCCAGCAGTTGGACAGATGACTACACCTTC. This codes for CASSWTDDYTF.

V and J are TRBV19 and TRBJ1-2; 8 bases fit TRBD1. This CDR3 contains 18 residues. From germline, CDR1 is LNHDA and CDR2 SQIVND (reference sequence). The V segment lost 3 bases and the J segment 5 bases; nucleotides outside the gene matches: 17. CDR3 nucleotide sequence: TGTGCCAGTAGTATCGTGGGGGACAGGCTTGTGGGAGAGTATGGCTACACCTTC. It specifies CASSIVGDRLVGEYGYTF.

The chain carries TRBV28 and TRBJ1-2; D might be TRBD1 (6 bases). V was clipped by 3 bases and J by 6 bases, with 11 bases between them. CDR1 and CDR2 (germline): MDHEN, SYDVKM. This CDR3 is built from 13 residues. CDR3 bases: TGTGCCAGCAGTTTTGGCTACAGGGATGGCTACACCTTC. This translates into CASSFGYRDGYTF.